The following is a TCR beta chain sequence with its context. Its matching antigen is unknown. The sample comes from a study of T cells after yellow fever vaccination. TCRdb called the 5' RACE reads again in MiXCR, with one record for every CDR3 protein. The sample lists hundreds of thousands of distinct CDR3 sequences; around a sixth were seen once. Study-level findings and limits: One caveat is that FACS-sorted repertoires could contain abundant clonotypes contaminating from the bulk population.

This CDR3 has 11 residues. Germline V gene sequence: CDR1 ENHRY, CDR2 SYGVKD. V was shortened by 10 bases and J by 1 base, with 8 bases between the two germline ends. The sequence derives from a young man who received the YFV17D yellow fever vaccine. V gene TRBV10-3 combines with J gene TRBJ2-7; D perhaps matches TRBD1 (6 bases). Sequencing was performed on PBMCs, taken before the yellow fever booster vaccination. In nucleotides, the CDR3 is TGTGCCACCGGACAGTCCTACGAGCAGTACGTC. It encodes CATGQSYEQYV.